This TCR beta chain was recorded in a study of blood T cell repertoires in COVID-19. On the study more broadly: PBMCs, B-cell-depleted T cells, or T cells were the source of the cDNA or gDNA that made up the material.

TCRdb's copy holds only in-frame clones and misses some; the assay was immunoSEQ multiplex PCR. The sample contains about 160,000 clones, around 85% of which appear only once. This CDR3 contains 16 residues. The germline gives CDR1 LNHDA, CDR2 SQIVND (reference sequence). Between the trimmed V and J ends, which lost 4 bases and 5 bases, there was a span of 20 bases. Sample: peripheral blood. The source of this sequence is a human donor with acute or convalescent COVID-19. The donor label of this sample is uncertain. This sequence joins TRBV19 and TRBJ2-5; tentatively, D is TRBD1 (6 bases). In nucleotides, the CDR3 is TGTGCCAGTAGTACACCCCTGACAGGACTCGGCGAGACCCAGTACTTC. Residues: CASSTPLTGLGETQYF. Drawing the rest from reference TRBV19 and TRBJ2-5, the complete variable domain is DGGITQSPKYLFRKEGQNVTLSCEQNLNHDAMYWYRQDPGQGLRLIYYSQIVNDFQKGDIAEGYSVSREKKESFPLTVTSAQKNPTAFYLCASSTPLTGLGETQYFGPGTRLLVL.